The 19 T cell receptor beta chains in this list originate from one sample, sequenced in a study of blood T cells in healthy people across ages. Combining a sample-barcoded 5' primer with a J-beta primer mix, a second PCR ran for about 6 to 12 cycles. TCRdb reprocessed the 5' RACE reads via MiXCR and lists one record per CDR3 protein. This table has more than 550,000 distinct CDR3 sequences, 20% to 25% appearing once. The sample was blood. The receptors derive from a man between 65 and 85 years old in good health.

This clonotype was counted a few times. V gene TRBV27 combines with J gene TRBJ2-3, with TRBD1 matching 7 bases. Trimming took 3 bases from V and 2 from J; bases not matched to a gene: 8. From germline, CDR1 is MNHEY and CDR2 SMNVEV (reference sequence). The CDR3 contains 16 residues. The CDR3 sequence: CASSFSGQINTDTQYF. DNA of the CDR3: TGTGCCAGCAGTTTCTCGGGACAGATTAACACAGATACGCAGTATTTT.

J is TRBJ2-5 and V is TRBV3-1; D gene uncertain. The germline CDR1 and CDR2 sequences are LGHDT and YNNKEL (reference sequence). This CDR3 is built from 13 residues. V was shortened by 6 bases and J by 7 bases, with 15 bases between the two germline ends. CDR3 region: CASSPGHPGTQYF. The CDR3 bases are TGTGCCAGCAGTCCCGGTCACCCGGGGACCCAGTACTTC.

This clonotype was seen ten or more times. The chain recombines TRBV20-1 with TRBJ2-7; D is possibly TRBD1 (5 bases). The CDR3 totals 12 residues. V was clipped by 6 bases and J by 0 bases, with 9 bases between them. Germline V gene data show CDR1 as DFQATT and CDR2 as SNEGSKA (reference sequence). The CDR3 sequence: CSAGVSSYEQYF. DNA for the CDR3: TGCAGTGCAGGGGTGAGCTCCTACGAGCAGTACTTC.

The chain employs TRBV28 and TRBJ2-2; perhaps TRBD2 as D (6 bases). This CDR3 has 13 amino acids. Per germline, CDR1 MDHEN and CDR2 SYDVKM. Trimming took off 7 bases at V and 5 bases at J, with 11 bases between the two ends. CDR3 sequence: CASITGGTGELFF. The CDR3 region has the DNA TGTGCCAGCATTACCGGAGGGACCGGGGAGCTGTTTTTT.

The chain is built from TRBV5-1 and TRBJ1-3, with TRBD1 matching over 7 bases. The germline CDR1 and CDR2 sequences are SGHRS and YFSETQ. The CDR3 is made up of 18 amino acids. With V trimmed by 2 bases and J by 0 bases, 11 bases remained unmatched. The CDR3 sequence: CASSFGTAVQSSGNTIYF. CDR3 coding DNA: TGCGCCAGCAGCTTCGGGACAGCCGTGCAGAGCTCTGGAAACACCATATATTTT.

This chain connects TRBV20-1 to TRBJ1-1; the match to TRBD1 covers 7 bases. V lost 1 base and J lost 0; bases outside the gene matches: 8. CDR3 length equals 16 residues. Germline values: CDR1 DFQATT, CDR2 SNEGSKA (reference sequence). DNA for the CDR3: TGCAGTGCTAGAGCCCGGCGGGACAGTATGAACACTGAAGCTTTCTTT. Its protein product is CSARARRDSMNTEAFF.

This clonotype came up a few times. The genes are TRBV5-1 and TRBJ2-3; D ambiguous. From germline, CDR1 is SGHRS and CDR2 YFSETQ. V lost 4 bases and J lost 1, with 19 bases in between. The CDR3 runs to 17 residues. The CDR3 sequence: CASSITSTRKRTDTQYF. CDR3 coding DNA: TGCGCCAGCAGCATAACCAGTACGCGGAAACGCACAGATACGCAGTATTTT.

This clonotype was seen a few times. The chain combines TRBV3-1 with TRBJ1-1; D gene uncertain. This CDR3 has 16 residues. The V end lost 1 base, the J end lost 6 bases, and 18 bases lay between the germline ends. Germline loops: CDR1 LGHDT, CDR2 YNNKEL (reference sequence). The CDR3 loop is CASSQVGRRETPEAFF. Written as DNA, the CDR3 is TGTGCCAGCAGCCAAGTGGGTAGACGGGAGACCCCTGAAGCTTTCTTT.

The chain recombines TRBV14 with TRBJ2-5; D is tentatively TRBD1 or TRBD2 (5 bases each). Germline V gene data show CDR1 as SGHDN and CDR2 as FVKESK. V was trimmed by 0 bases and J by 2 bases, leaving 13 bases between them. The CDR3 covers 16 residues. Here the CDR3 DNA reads TGTGCCAGCAGCCAAGAAGGGGCGGGTCTACAAGAGACCCAGTACTTC. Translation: CASSQEGAGLQETQYF.

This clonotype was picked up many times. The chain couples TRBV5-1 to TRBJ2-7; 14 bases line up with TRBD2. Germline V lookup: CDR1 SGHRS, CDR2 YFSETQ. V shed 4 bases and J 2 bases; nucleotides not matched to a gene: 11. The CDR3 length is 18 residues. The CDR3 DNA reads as TGCGCCAGCAGCACTAGCGGGACTAGCGGGGGAGCTGCCTACGAGCAGTACTTC. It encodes CASSTSGTSGGAAYEQYF. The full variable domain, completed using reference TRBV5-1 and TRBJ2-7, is KAGVTQTPRYLIKTRGQQVTLSCSPISGHRSVSWYQQTPGQGLQFLFEYFSETQRNKGNFPGRFSGRQFSNSRSEMNVSTLELGDSALYLCASSTSGTSGGAAYEQYFGPGTRLTVT.

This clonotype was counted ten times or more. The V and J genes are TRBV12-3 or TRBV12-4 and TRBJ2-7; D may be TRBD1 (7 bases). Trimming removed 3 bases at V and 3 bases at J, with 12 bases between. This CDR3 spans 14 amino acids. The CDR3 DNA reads TGTGCCAGCAGTTTGCAGGGGGGTAGCTACGAGCAGTACTTC. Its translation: CASSLQGGSYEQYF.

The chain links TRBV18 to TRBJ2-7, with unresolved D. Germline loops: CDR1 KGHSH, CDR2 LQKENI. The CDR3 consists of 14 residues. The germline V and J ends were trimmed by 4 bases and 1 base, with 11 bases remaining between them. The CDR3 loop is CASSLKAISYEQYF. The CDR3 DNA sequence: TGTGCCAGCTCACTAAAGGCCATATCCTACGAGCAGTACTTC.

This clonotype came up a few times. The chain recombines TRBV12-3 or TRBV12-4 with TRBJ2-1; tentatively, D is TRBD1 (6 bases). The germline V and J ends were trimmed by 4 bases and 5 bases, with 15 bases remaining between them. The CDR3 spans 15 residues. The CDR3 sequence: CASSSVTNRDNEQFF. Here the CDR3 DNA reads TGTGCCAGCAGTTCGGTGACTAACAGGGACAATGAGCAGTTCTTC.

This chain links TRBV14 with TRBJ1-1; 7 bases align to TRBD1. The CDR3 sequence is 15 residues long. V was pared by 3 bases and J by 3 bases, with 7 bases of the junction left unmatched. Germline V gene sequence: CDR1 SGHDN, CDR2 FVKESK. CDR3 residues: CASSHPTGADTEAFF. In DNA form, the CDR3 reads TGTGCCAGCAGCCACCCTACAGGGGCGGACACTGAAGCTTTCTTT.

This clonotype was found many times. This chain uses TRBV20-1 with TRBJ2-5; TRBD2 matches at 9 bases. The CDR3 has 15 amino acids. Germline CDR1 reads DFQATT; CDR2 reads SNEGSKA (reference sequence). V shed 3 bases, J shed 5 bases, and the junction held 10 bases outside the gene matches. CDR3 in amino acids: CSARLLAGALETQYF. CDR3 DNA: TGCAGTGCTAGGTTGTTAGCGGGAGCCTTGGAGACCCAGTACTTC.

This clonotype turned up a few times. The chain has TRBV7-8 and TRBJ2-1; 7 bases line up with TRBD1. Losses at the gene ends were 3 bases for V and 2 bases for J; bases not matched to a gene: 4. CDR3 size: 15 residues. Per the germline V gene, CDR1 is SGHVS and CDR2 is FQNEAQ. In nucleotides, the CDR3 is TGTGCCAGCAGCTTCGAGGGACAGCCCTACAATGAGCAGTTCTTC. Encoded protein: CASSFEGQPYNEQFF.

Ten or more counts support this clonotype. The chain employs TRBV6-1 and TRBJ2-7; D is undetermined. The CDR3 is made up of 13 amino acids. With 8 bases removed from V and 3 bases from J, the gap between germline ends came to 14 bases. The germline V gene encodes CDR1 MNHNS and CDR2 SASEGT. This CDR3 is CASFGGRSYEQYF. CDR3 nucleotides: TGTGCCAGCTTCGGCGGACGGAGCTACGAGCAGTACTTC.

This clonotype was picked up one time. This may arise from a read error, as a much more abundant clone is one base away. CDR3 in DNA: TGCAGCGCCATGACAGAACTCGGCGGCTACACCTTC. Its protein product is CSAMTELGGYTF. The rearrangement links TRBV29-1 to TRBJ1-2, with D maybe TRBD1 (5 bases). Germline V gene data show CDR1 as SQVTM and CDR2 as ANQGSEA. The CDR3 covers 12 residues. Trimming removed 7 bases at V and 8 bases at J, with 17 bases between.

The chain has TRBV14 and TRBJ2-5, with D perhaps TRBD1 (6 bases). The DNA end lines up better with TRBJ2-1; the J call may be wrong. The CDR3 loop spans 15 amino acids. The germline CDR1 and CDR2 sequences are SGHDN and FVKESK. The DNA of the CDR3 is TGTGCCAGTAGCAAACAGGGAGAGTCCTACAATGAGCAGTTCTTC. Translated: CASSKQGESYNEQFF.